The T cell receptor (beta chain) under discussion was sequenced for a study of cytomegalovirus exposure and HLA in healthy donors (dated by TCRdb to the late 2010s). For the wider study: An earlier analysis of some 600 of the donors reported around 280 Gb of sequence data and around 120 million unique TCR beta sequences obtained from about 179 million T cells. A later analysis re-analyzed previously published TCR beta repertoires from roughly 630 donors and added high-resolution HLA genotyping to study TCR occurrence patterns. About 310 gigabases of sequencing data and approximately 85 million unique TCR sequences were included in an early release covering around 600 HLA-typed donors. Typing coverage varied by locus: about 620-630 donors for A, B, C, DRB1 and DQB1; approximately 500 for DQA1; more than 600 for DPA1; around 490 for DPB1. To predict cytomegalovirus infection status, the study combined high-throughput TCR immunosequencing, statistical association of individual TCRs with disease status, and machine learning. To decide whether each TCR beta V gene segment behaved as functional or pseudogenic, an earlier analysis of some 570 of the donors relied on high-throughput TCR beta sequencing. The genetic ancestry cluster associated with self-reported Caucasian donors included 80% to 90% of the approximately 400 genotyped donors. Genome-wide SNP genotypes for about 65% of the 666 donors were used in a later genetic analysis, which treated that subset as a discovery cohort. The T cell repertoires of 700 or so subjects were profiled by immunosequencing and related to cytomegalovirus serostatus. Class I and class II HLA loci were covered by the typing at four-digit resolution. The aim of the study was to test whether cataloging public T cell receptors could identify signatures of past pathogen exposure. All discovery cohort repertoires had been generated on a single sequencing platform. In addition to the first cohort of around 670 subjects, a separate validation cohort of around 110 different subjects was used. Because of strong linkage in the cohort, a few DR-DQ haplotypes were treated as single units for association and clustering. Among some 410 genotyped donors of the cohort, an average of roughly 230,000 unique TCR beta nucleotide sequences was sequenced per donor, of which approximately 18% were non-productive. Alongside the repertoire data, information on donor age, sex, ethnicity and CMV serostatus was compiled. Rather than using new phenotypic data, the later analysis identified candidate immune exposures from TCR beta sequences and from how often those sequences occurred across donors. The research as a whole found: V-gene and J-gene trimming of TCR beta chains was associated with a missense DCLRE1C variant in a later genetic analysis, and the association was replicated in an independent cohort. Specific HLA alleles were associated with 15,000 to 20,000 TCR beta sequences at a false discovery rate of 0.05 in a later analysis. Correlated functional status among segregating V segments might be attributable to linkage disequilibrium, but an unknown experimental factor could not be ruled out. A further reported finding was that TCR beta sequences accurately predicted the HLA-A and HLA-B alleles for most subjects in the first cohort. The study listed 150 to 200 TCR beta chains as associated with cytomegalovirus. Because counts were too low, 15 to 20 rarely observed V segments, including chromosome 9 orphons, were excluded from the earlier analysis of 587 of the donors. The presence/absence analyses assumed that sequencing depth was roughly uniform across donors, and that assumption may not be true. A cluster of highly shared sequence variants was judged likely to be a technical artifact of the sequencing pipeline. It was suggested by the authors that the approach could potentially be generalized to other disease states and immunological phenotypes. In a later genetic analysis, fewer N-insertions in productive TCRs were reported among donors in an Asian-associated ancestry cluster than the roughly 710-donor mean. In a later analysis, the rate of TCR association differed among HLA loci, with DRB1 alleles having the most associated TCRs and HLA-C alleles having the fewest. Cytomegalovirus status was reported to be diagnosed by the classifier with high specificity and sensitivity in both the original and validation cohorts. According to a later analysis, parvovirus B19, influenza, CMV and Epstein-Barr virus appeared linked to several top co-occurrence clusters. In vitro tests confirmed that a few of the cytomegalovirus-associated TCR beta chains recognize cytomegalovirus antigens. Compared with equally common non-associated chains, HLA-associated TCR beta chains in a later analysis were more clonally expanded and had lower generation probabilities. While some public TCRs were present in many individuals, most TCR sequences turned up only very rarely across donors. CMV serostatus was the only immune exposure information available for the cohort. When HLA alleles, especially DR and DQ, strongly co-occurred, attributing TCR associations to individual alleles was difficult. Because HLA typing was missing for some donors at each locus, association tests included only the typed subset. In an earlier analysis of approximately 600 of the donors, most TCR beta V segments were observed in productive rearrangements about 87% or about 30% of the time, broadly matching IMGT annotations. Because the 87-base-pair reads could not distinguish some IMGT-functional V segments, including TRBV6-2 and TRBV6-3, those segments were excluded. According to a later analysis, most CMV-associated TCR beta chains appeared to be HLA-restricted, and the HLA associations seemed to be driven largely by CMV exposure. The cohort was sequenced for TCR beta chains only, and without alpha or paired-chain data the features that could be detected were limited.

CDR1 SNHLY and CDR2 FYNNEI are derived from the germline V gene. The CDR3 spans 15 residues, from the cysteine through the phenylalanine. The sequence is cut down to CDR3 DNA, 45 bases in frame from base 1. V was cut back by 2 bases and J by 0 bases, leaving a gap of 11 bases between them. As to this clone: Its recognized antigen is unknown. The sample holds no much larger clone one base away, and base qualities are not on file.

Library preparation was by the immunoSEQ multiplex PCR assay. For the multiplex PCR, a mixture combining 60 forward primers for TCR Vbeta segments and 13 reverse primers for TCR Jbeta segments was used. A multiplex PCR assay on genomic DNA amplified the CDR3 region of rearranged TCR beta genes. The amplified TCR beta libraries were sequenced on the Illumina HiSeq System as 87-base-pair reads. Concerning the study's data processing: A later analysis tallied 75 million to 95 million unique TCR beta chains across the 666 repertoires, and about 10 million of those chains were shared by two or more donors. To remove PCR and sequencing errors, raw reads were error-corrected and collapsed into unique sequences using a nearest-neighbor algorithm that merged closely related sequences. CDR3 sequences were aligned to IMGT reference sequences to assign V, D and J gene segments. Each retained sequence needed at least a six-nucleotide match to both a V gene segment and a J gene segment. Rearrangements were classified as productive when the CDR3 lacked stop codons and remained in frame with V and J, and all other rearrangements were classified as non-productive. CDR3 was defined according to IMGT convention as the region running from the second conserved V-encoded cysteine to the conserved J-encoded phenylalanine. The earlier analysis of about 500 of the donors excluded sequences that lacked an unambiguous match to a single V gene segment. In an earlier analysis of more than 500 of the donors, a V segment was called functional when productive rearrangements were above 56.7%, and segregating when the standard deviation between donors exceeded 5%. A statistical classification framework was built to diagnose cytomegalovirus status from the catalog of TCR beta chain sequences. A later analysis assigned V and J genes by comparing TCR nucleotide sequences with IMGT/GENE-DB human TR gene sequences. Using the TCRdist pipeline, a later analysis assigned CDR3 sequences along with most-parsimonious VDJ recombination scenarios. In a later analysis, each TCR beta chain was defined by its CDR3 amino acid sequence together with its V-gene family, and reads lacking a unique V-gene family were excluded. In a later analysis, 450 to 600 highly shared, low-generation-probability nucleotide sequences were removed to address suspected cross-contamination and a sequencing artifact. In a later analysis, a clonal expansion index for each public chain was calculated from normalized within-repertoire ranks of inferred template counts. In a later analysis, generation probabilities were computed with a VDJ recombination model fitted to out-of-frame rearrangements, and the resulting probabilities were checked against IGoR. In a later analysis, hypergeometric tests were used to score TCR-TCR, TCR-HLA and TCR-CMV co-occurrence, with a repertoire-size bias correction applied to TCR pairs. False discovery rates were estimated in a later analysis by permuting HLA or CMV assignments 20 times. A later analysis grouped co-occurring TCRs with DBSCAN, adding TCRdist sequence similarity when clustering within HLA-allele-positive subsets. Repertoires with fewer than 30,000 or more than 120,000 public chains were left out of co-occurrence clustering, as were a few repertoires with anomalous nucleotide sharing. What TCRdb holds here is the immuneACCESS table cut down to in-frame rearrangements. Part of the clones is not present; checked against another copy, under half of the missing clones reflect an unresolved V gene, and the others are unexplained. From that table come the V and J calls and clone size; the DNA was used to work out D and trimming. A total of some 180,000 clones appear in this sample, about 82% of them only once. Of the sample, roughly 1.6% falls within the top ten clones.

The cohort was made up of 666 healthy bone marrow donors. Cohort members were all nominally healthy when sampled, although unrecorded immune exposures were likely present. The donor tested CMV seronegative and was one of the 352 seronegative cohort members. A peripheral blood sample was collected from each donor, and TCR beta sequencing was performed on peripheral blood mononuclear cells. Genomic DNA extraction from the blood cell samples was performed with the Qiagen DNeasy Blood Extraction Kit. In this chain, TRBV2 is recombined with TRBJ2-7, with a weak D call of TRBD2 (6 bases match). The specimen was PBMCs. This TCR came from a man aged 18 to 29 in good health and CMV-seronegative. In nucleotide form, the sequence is TGTGCCAGCAGTGAACTTGCCGGGAGCTCCTACGAGCAGTACTTC. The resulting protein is CASSELAGSSYEQYF.